The clone carrying this T cell receptor beta chain was picked up a small number of times. Its specificity is unknown. These data belong to a study of human T cells and chemical hapten exposure. This CDR3 has 14 residues. The V gene lost 6 bases and the J gene lost 1 base, with 8 bases spanning the gap. Germline V CDR1 and CDR2: SGDLS, YYNGEE. General observations from the study: Among TCRs, those above 1 in 1000 frequency were unaffected by DPC sensitization.

Time point noted: patch test 1, 2 weeks after DPC sensitization. As to treatment: therapeutic diphenylcyclopropenone sensitization with weekly scalp DPC. Unfractionated whole blood was the source from which total RNA was extracted. Unique molecular identifiers were attached to individual cDNA molecules during library preparation. TCRdb reprocessed the RACE reads via MiXCR and lists one record per CDR3 protein. The repertoire holds 90,000 to 120,000 distinct CDR3 sequences, 9.5% to 12% seen once, with 3.5% in the top ten. The sequence was obtained from a woman in her thirties or forties with alopecia areata. Some clones in this sample may be carry-over from other donors' samples. Sequences were derived from whole blood, sampled in connection with sensitization to the hapten diphenylcyclopropenone (DPC). This chain joins TRBV9 and TRBJ2-6; D ambiguous. CDR3 sequence reads: CASTPSSGANVLTF. Here the CDR3 DNA reads TGTGCCAGCACGCCTTCGTCTGGGGCCAACGTCCTGACTTTC.